Here is one TCR beta chain with its context. The antigen it recognizes is unknown. Base quality data are lacking; no much larger clone is found one base away. Each collaborating institution followed its own protocols to collect whole blood in K2EDTA tubes. For TCRbeta analysis, collaborators shipped samples as frozen whole blood, isolated PBMCs, or DNA extracted from either of those sample types. TCRbeta CDR3 regions were amplified from genomic DNA using the immunoSEQ Assay, a bias-controlled multiplex PCR. In the paper's pipeline: The number of nucleated cells in each sample was estimated by amplification of reference gene primers within the assay. Sequence reads were collapsed and filtered to measure the absolute abundance of every unique TCRbeta CDR3 rearrangement. For each sample, productive Simpson clonality was calculated as the square root of Simpson's diversity index across productive rearrangements. Imported from immuneACCESS, the table was reduced by TCRdb to in-frame sequences with V and J called. These copies leave out some clones; in studies compared against another copy, an unresolved V gene accounts for under half, and the cause of the remainder is not known. That table furnishes V, J and clone size, whereas the DNA furnished D and trimming. The sample has 40,000 to 50,000 clones on record, around 85% of them singletons. Clones ranked in the top ten supply roughly 2.9% of the sample.

These data originate in a study of blood T cell repertoires in COVID-19 (dated by TCRdb to 2020 to 2022). Turning to the overall study: Samples from collaborators originated in the United States, Italy and Spain and spanned both the acute and convalescent phases of COVID-19. The repertoires were released in a freely available public database intended as a resource for research on the immune response to SARS-CoV-2. Where available, HLA class I and class II types were taken from metadata supplied by the sample provider and were not determined by assay-based typing. The samples were drawn from two sources: the first 160 participants of the ongoing ImmuneRACE study, and 1,000 to 1,500 subjects contributed by 6 global collaborators. The dataset comprised deeply sampled blood TCRbeta repertoires from subjects exposed to, actively infected with, or recovered from COVID-19. The material from the prospective study consisted of cDNA or gDNA derived from T cells, B-cell-depleted T cells, or PBMCs. Nearly every sample came with metadata listing a de-identified subject ID, COVID-19 status, age in years and sex.

From cysteine to phenylalanine, the CDR3 is 15 amino acids long. Kept here is only the CDR3 DNA, which spans 45 bases and is read in frame from base 1. A distance of 8 bases separates the germline ends of V and J, which lose 0 bases and 1 base respectively. In the germline V gene (reference sequence), CDR1 corresponds to SGHKS and CDR2 to YYEKEE. What the work shows at the level of the full study, not this receptor alone: Clinical and demographic metadata were provided uncurated, with the amount varying by source and participant.

The source is an elderly woman with acute or convalescent COVID-19. This receptor chain uses TRBV5-5 and TRBJ1-3; TRBD1 is perhaps the D gene, given 5 matching bases. The material sequenced was peripheral blood. The CDR3: CASSLARASGNTIYF. The DNA sequence is given as TGTGCCAGCAGCTTGGCCAGGGCTTCTGGAAACACCATATATTTT.